This TCR beta chain originates from a study of shared clonotypes between healthy human individuals. As for the study in general: Researchers assigned three CD4 naive, three CD4 memory, two CD8 naive and one CD8 memory plate to each donor.

Positively selected for CCR7, the CD45RO-negative cells used as naive CD8 cells excluded terminally differentiated effector memory CD45RA+ cells. Within Nashville, Tennessee resided all donors, each a Caucasian adult. With 7 bases clipped from V and 2 bases from J, the junction kept 9 bases outside the gene matches. This CDR3 has 14 amino acids. Per the germline V gene, CDR1 is SQVTM and CDR2 is ANQGSEA. Profiled with immunoSEQ multiplex PCR; TCRdb holds only in-frame clones, not every one. The sample consists of roughly 2,000,000 clones, around 93% of them appearing once. The sequenced sample consisted of naive CD8+ T cells from PBMCs. The chain has TRBV29-1 and TRBJ2-7, with 9 bases aligning to TRBD1. The source of this sequence is a man between 18 and 35 years old in good health. Some clones in this sample may be carry-over from other donors' samples. This CDR3 is CSAWDRDGTYEQYF. The CDR3 bases are TGCAGCGCCTGGGACAGGGACGGAACCTACGAGCAGTACTTC.